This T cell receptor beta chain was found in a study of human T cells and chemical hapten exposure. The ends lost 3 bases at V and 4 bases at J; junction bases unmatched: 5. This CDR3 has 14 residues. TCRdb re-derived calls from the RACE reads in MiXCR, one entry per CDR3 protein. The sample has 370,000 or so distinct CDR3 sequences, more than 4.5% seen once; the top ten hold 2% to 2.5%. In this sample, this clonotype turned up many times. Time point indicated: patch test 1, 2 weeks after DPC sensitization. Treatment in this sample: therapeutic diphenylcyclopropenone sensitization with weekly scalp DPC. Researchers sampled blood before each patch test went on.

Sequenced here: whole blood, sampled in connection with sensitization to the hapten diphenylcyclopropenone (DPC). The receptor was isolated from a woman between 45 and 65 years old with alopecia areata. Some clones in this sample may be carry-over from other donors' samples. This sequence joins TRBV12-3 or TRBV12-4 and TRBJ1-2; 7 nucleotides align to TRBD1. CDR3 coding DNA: TGTGCCAGCAGTTTTGTCAGGGGGTCCTATGGCTACACCTTC. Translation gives CASSFVRGSYGYTF.